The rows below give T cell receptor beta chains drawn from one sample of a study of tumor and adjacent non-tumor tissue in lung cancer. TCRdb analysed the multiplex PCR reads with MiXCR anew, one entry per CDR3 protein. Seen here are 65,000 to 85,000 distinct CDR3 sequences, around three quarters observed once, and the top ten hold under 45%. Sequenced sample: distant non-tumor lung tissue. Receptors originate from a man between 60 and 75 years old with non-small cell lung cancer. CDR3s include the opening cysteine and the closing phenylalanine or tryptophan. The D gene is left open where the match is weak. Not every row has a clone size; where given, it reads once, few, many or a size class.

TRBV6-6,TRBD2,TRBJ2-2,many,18,TGTGCCACCACCCCCCGACTAGCGGGAGTCCCGCGTTCCGGGGAGCTGTTTTTT,CATTPRLAGVPRSGELFF
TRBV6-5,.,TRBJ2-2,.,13,TGTATCAGCAGTTATAAGGTAGGCGGGGAGCTGTTTTTT,CISSYKVGGELFF
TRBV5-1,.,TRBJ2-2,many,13,TGCGCCAGCAGCTTGGAGGTGGCTGGGGAGCTGTTTTTT,CASSLEVAGELFF
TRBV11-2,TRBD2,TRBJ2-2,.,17,TGTGCCAGCAGCTTAGGCGCTAGCGGGGCAATCACCGGGGAGCTGTTTTTT,CASSLGASGAITGELFF
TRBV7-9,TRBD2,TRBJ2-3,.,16,TGTGCCAGCAGCTACGGGTCTAGCGGGAGACTTGTTACGCAGTATTTT,CASSYGSSGRLVTQYF
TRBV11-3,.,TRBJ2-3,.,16,TGTGCCAGCGGTTCCGGGCTAGCTGATAGCATAGATACGCAGTATTTT,CASGSGLADSIDTQYF
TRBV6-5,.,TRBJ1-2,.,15,TGTGCCAGCAGTCGACAGCGTGGGAATAACTATGCCTACTCCTTC,CASSRQRGNNYAYSF
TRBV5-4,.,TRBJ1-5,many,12,TGTGCCAGCAGCTTCTTCGGTCAGGTCCAGCATTTT,CASSFFGQVQHF
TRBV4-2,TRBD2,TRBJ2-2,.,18,TGTGCCAGCAGCCAAAGACCCCCCGGGACTAGCGCTACCGAGGAGCCGTTTTTT,CASSQRPPGTSATEEPFF
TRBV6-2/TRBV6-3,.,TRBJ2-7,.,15,TGTGCCAGCAGTGCCCGATTCGGGATACAGTATGAGCAGTACTTC,CASSARFGIQYEQYF
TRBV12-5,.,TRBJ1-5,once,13,TGTGCTAGTGGCCCGGATATCAGTCAGCCCCAGCATTTT,CASGPDISQPQHF
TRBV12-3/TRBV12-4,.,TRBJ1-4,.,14,TGTGCCAACAGTTTAGGCAGGAGAAATGAAAAACTGTTTTTT,CANSLGRRNEKLFF
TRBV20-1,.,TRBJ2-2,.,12,TGCAATGCTAGTACCAGGGGAGCGGAGCTGTTTTTT,CNASTRGAELFF
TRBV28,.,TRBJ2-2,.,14,TGTGCCAGCAGTCCCGGGGCCCGAACCGGGGAGCTGTTTTTT,CASSPGARTGELFF